These 20 T cell receptor beta chains originate from one sample sequenced in a study of shared clonotypes between healthy human individuals. Clones were sequenced by immunoSEQ multiplex PCR, and TCRdb holds only the in-frame ones, with some missing. The profile shows around 1.6 million clones, 98% of them singletons. The material sequenced was naive CD4+ T cells sorted from blood. Regarding subset: CD45RA+ positively selected. These receptors all come from a man under 40 in good health.

This chain connects TRBV7-8 to TRBJ2-2; D is possibly TRBD1 (5 bases). CDR3 length: 15 amino acids. Trimming removed 4 bases from V and 8 bases from J, with 17 bases in between. Germline CDR1 reads SGHVS; CDR2 reads FQNEAQ. The CDR3 DNA reads TGTGCCAGCAGCTCGACAGAGAACTCAGGGGGGGAGCTGTTTTTT. Translating it yields CASSSTENSGGELFF. Drawing the rest from reference TRBV7-8 and TRBJ2-2, the complete variable domain is GAGVSQSPRYKVAKRGQDVALRCDPISGHVSLFWYQQALGQGPEFLTYFQNEAQLDKSGLPSDRFFAERPEGSVSTLKIQRTQQEDSAVYLCASSSTENSGGELFFGEGSRLTVL.

The chain joins TRBV11-3 to TRBJ2-1; the match to TRBD2 covers 9 bases. This CDR3 region has 16 residues. V lost 1 base to trimming and J lost 4 bases; unmatched junction nucleotides: 5. Germline-derived CDR1 and CDR2 are SGHNT and YENEEA. CDR3 coding DNA: TGTGCCAGCAGCTTAGGGCCTAGCGGGATTTACAATGAGCAGTTCTTC. Translated, it gives CASSLGPSGIYNEQFF.

The genes are TRBV18 and TRBJ2-7, with 10 bases that match TRBD1. CDR3 length equals 17 residues. Trimming cost V 4 bases and J 2 bases; bases outside gene matches: 11. The germline gives CDR1 KGHSH, CDR2 LQKENI. The CDR3 DNA follows: TGTGCCAGCTCACGACCGGGACAGGGGCTCGTTACCTACGAGCAGTACTTC. It encodes CASSRPGQGLVTYEQYF.

The gene calls are TRBV14 and TRBJ2-6; no clear D gene. Trimming cost V 3 bases and J 4 bases, with 4 bases left between them. Germline V gives CDR1 SGHDN, CDR2 FVKESK. This CDR3 is 13 amino acids long. CDR3 residues: CASSHTGANVLTF. For the CDR3, the DNA is TGTGCCAGCAGCCATACGGGGGCCAACGTCCTGACTTTC.

The chain couples TRBV6-1 to TRBJ2-5; 12 bases agree with TRBD2. Germline CDR1 and CDR2: MNHNS and SASEGT. CDR3 length equals 15 residues. V was pared by 8 bases and J by 7 bases, with 11 bases of the junction left unmatched. The CDR3 is CASSDLAGGRTTQYF. The CDR3 region has the DNA TGTGCCAGCTCTGACCTAGCGGGAGGGAGGACGACCCAGTACTTC.

The chain employs TRBV6-1 and TRBJ1-1; D is uncertain. Germline lookup yields CDR1 MNHNS and CDR2 SASEGT. Trimming shortened V by 5 bases and J by 9 bases, and 7 bases separated the two germline ends. The CDR3 has 10 residues. CDR3 DNA: TGTGCCAGCAGTCCGGGGAAAGCTTTCTTT. It encodes CASSPGKAFF.

The genes are TRBV27 and TRBJ2-7, with D perhaps TRBD1 (5 bases). The CDR3 length is 14 residues. V dropped 2 bases and J dropped 5 bases, with 13 bases sitting between them. Germline V lookup: CDR1 MNHEY, CDR2 SMNVEV (reference sequence). CDR3 residues: CASSLMGRVHEQYF. The CDR3 DNA follows: TGTGCCAGCAGTTTAATGGGCAGGGTCCACGAGCAGTACTTC.

This clone was seen only once. Other DNA sequences in this specimen translate into the identical CDR3. The chain has TRBV5-1 and TRBJ2-5, with 11 bases that match TRBD1. Germline V lookup: CDR1 SGHRS, CDR2 YFSETQ. The CDR3 length is 14 residues. V shed 4 bases, J shed 2 bases, and the junction held 1 base outside the gene matches. CDR3 DNA sequence: TGCGCCAGCAGCCGGGACAGGGGGCAAGAGACCCAGTACTTC. This gives the protein CASSRDRGQETQYF.

This chain uses TRBV15 with TRBJ2-1; D unclear. The CDR3 contains 13 residues. The V and J ends lost 1 base and 6 bases respectively, with 7 bases between them. CDR1 is LNHNV, CDR2 YYDKDF, per germline (reference sequence). For the CDR3, the DNA is TGTGCCACCAGCAGAGGATCCCTCAATGAGCAGTTCTTC. Translated, it gives CATSRGSLNEQFF.

This rearrangement joins TRBV9 to TRBJ2-4; TRBD1 agrees at 8 bases. Trimming at V came to 3 bases and at J to 0 bases, leaving 5 bases not matched to a gene. In germline, CDR1 is SGDLS, CDR2 YYNGEE. CDR3 size: 16 residues. The CDR3 DNA is TGTGCCAGCAGCGCCGGACAGGGCCTAGCCAAAAACATTCAGTACTTC. Protein sequence: CASSAGQGLAKNIQYF.

The chain carries TRBV7-2 and TRBJ2-1, with D uncertain. This CDR3 spans 15 amino acids. Trimming pared 6 bases from V and 1 base from J, leaving 13 bases between. Germline values: CDR1 SGHTA, CDR2 FQGNSA. The CDR3 DNA sequence: TGTGCCAGCAGTAGACCCCAAGGGTCCTACAATGAGCAGTTCTTC. Translation gives CASSRPQGSYNEQFF.

This clone was observed once. Here the CDR3 reads CASSMFQWTGAYSNQPQHF. The CDR3 bases are TGTGCCAGTAGTATGTTCCAATGGACAGGAGCATATAGCAATCAGCCCCAGCATTTT. This chain links TRBV19 with TRBJ1-5; TRBD1 matches at 7 bases. Trimming removed 3 bases from V and 0 bases from J; junction bases left unmatched: 14. This CDR3 is 19 amino acids long. The germline V gene encodes CDR1 LNHDA and CDR2 SQIVND (reference sequence).

This sequence joins TRBV6-5 and TRBJ1-1; D is uncertain. The CDR3 has 14 residues. V lost 7 bases and J lost 0, with 12 bases in between. The germline V gene encodes CDR1 MNHEY and CDR2 SVGAGI. This CDR3 reads CASKGLPMNTEAFF. The CDR3 region has the DNA TGTGCCAGCAAAGGCTTGCCCATGAACACTGAAGCTTTCTTT.

A note on this clone: Different DNA sequences within this sample yield the same CDR3. The V and J genes are TRBV2 and TRBJ2-3; D gene ambiguous. Trimming took off 2 bases at V and 2 bases at J, with 8 bases between the two ends. The germline CDR1 and CDR2 sequences are SNHLY and FYNNEI. The CDR3 totals 14 residues. The CDR3 DNA follows: TGTGCCAGCAGTGAATCTTCGGTCACAGATACGCAGTATTTT. Protein sequence: CASSESSVTDTQYF.

This chain links TRBV10-3 with TRBJ2-7, with 10 nucleotides matching TRBD1. Germline CDR1 and CDR2: ENHRY and SYGVKD. Trimming at V came to 9 bases and at J to 5 bases, leaving 4 bases not matched to a gene. This CDR3 is 12 amino acids long. CDR3 sequence reads: CAMGQGSHEQYF. In DNA form, the CDR3 reads TGTGCCATGGGACAGGGGAGCCACGAGCAGTACTTC.

The chain joins TRBV9 to TRBJ2-1, with 10 bases identical to TRBD2. The V segment lost 0 bases and the J segment 8 bases; nucleotides outside the gene matches: 8. This CDR3 is 16 amino acids long. Per the germline V gene, CDR1 is SGDLS and CDR2 is YYNGEE. CDR3 nucleotide sequence: TGTGCCAGCAGCGTAGGTCTCCTAGCGGGAGACCATGAGCAGTTCTTC. Translation: CASSVGLLAGDHEQFF.

This clone has a handful of counts. The rearrangement joins TRBV9 to TRBJ1-2; D uncertain. This CDR3 has 14 amino acids. V gave up 0 bases and J gave up 6 bases, with 12 bases separating them. The germline V gene has CDR1 SGDLS and CDR2 YYNGEE. CDR3 protein: CASSVGPPPDGYTF. The CDR3 DNA reads as TGTGCCAGCAGCGTAGGCCCCCCTCCGGATGGCTACACCTTC.

The rearrangement joins TRBV15 to TRBJ2-7, with 8 bases lining up with TRBD1. The CDR3 is made up of 16 amino acids. The germline V gene has CDR1 LNHNV and CDR2 YYDKDF (reference sequence). J gave up 3 bases and V 2 bases, and 9 bases lay outside the gene matches. CDR3 bases: TGTGCCACCAGCAGAAAAGCCGGGACAGGATTCTACGAGCAGTACTTC. Encoded protein: CATSRKAGTGFYEQYF.

The chain combines TRBV18 with TRBJ2-7; no reliable D call. Germline V lookup: CDR1 KGHSH, CDR2 LQKENI. The CDR3 has 14 amino acids. V lost 6 bases to trimming and J lost 6 bases, with 18 bases between them. The CDR3 loop is CASSRERSPAEQYF. CDR3 nucleotides: TGTGCCAGCTCTCGAGAGAGATCGCCGGCCGAGCAGTACTTC.

The rearrangement links TRBV10-3 to TRBJ1-1; D not resolved. CDR1 ENHRY and CDR2 SYGVKD come from the germline V gene. The CDR3 covers 14 residues. V lost 2 bases to trimming and J lost 1 base, with 8 bases between them. The CDR3 sequence is CAISERAPNTEAFF. In DNA form, the CDR3 reads TGTGCCATCAGTGAGCGGGCGCCGAACACTGAAGCTTTCTTT.